These 19 T cell receptor beta chains share one sample of origin, sequenced in a study of blood T cell repertoires in COVID-19. Only in-frame clones appear in the TCRdb table, and some are missing; sequencing was by immunoSEQ multiplex PCR. The repertoire has around 79,000 clones, about 88% of them found once; the top ten carry approximately 9.7%. Sequencing was carried out using peripheral blood. These receptors all stem from a human donor in a cohort sampled during active COVID-19.

This clone was recorded once. The chain couples TRBV15 to TRBJ1-1; 8 bases align to TRBD1. The trim removed 8 bases at V and 3 bases at J, leaving 5 bases unmatched. Germline V CDR1 and CDR2: LNHNV, YYDKDF (reference sequence). This CDR3 comprises 13 residues. The CDR3 region has the DNA TGTGCCACCCAAGGACAGGGTGACACTGAAGCTTTCTTT. Translating gives CATQGQGDTEAFF.

The J gene is TRBJ2-5, the V gene TRBV5-1; maybe TRBD1 (5 bases). Per germline, CDR1 SGHRS and CDR2 YFSETQ. The V and J ends lost 7 bases and 1 base respectively, with 20 bases between them. This CDR3 has 16 residues. DNA of the CDR3: TGCGCCAGCCGCCCAACCGGCAGGGCCCTCCAAGAGACCCAGTACTTC. Encoded protein: CASRPTGRALQETQYF.

For the CDR3, the DNA is TGTGCCAGCAGCTGGACAGGGTATCAGCCCCAGCATTTT. Its protein is CASSWTGYQPQHF. The chain uses TRBV3-1 (or the pseudogene TRBV3-2) and TRBJ1-5, with 8 nucleotides matching TRBD1. Germline V gene data show CDR1 as LGHDT and CDR2 as YNNKEL (reference sequence). V shed 5 bases and J 5 bases; nucleotides not matched to a gene: 2. The CDR3 is 13 amino acids.

The sample holds one count of this clone. The rearrangement uses TRBV19 and TRBJ2-2, with 7 bases fitting TRBD1. V shed 8 bases and J 5 bases; nucleotides not matched to a gene: 11. CDR1 and CDR2 from the germline V gene are LNHDA and SQIVND (reference sequence). The CDR3 covers 15 residues. The CDR3 DNA sequence: TGTGCCAGTTACGCAGGGGGTTCTCGGACCGGGGAGCTGTTTTTT. Amino acid sequence: CASYAGGSRTGELFF.

V gene TRBV6-6 combines with J gene TRBJ2-7; D is perhaps TRBD2 (8 bases). V was cut by 6 bases and J by 5 bases, with 20 bases left in between. The CDR3 spans 15 residues. Per germline, CDR1 MNHNY and CDR2 SVGAGI (reference sequence). For the CDR3, the DNA is TGTGCCAGCAGACACCCCCGGGAGGGGGCAGACGAGCAGTACTTC. Its translation is CASRHPREGADEQYF.

The chain carries TRBV7-6 and TRBJ2-7; TRBD2 agrees at 13 bases. The length of the CDR3 is 16 residues. V gave up 4 bases and J gave up 4 bases; unmatched junction bases: 7. Looked up from germline, CDR1 is SGHVS and CDR2 is FNYEAQ. CDR3 in DNA: TGTGCCAGCAGCTCAGGACTAGCGGGAGTGTCATACGAGCAGTACTTC. It specifies CASSSGLAGVSYEQYF.

The chain recombines TRBV25-1 with TRBJ2-1; 7 positions agree with TRBD1. The V gene end was trimmed by 1 base and the J gene end by 6 bases; junction bases not matched to a gene: 9. Per the germline V gene, CDR1 is MGHDK and CDR2 is SYGVNS. This CDR3 has 16 amino acids. The CDR3, as DNA: TGTGCCAGCAGTGAATCAGTCGCCCAGGGGGTCAATGAGCAGTTCTTC. Its translation: CASSESVAQGVNEQFF.

V is TRBV11-1 and J is TRBJ1-4; a possible D gene is TRBD1 (6 bases). The CDR3 has 16 amino acids. Germline values: CDR1 SGHAT, CDR2 FQDESV (reference sequence). V gave up 1 base and J gave up 6 bases, with 15 bases separating them. The CDR3 bases are TGTGCCAGCAGCTTAGGACAGGCGGCGATCCATGAAAAACTGTTTTTT. Translation: CASSLGQAAIHEKLFF. The full variable domain, in which reference TRBV11-1 and TRBJ1-4 provide the parts outside the CDR3, is EAEVAQSPRYKITEKSQAVAFWCDPISGHATLYWYRQILGQGPELLVQFQDESVVDDSQLPKDRFSAERLKGVDSTLKIQPAELGDSAMYLCASSLGQAAIHEKLFFGSGTQLSVL.

The chain uses TRBV19 and TRBJ1-2; 9 bases map to TRBD1. V was pared by 5 bases and J by 5 bases, with 9 bases of the junction left unmatched. Germline-derived CDR1 and CDR2 are LNHDA and SQIVND (reference sequence). The CDR3 runs 15 residues. The CDR3 region is CASSLYRDRDYGYTF. The CDR3 region has the DNA TGTGCCAGTAGTCTATACCGGGACAGGGATTATGGCTACACCTTC.

This chain links TRBV12-3 or TRBV12-4 with TRBJ2-3, with a weak D call TRBD2 (5 bases). The length of the CDR3 is 13 residues. Trimming left V 3 bases short and J 13 bases short, with 17 bases between. The CDR3 coding sequence is TGTGCCAGCAGTTTCCGACCCGGCCGAGGGAAGTATTTT. Amino acids: CASSFRPGRGKYF.

This clone appeared once. The rearrangement joins TRBV27 to TRBJ2-7, with D possibly matching TRBD1 (5 bases). CDR3 size: 14 residues. V dropped 2 bases and J dropped 1 base, with 9 bases sitting between them. The V gene's germline CDR1 is MNHEY and CDR2 SMNVEV (reference sequence). CDR3 coding DNA: TGTGCCAGCAGTTTACATCAGGGTTCCTACGAGCAGTACTTC. The encoded protein is CASSLHQGSYEQYF.

The V and J genes are TRBV3-1 (or the pseudogene TRBV3-2) and TRBJ2-7, with 7 bases fitting TRBD1. The CDR3 covers 14 residues. Germline-derived CDR1 and CDR2 are LGHDT and YNNKEL (reference sequence). Germline trimming cut 2 bases from V and 1 base from J; bases unmatched to any gene: 2. DNA of the CDR3: TGTGCCAGCAGCCAAAAGGGGGCTTCCTACGAGCAGTACTTC. Amino acids: CASSQKGASYEQYF.

The V and J genes are TRBV25-1 and TRBJ2-7; 9 nucleotides agree with TRBD1. The J segment lost 6 bases and the V segment lost 6 bases, leaving 6 bases of the junction unmatched. The CDR3 runs 13 residues. The germline V gene encodes CDR1 MGHDK and CDR2 SYGVNS. CDR3 loop: CASSLGQGLEQYF. In DNA form, the CDR3 reads TGTGCCAGCAGCTTGGGACAGGGCCTCGAGCAGTACTTC.

V gene TRBV24-1 combines with J gene TRBJ2-4, with 9 bases aligning to TRBD2. Germline CDR1 is KGHDR and CDR2 is SFDVKD. The CDR3 length is 14 residues. V lost 9 bases, J lost 0 bases, and 2 bases stayed unmatched. This chain's CDR3 is CATSSGIAKNIQYF. CDR3 coding DNA: TGTGCCACCTCTAGCGGGATAGCCAAAAACATTCAGTACTTC.

V is TRBV2 and J is TRBJ2-7, with 13 bases identical to TRBD2. J gave up 2 bases and V 8 bases, and 12 bases lay outside the gene matches. The CDR3 totals 17 residues. Germline V CDR1 and CDR2: SNHLY, FYNNEI. CDR3 coding DNA: TGTGCCAGCGGCGGGACTAGCGGGACGAAGGGAACCTACGAGCAGTACTTC. Protein sequence: CASGGTSGTKGTYEQYF.

The rearrangement links TRBV5-5 to TRBJ1-1, with D possibly being TRBD1 (5 bases). The CDR3 length is 15 residues. CDR1 and CDR2 from the germline V gene are SGHKS and YYEKEE (reference sequence). With 0 bases removed from V and 0 bases from J, the gap between germline ends came to 9 bases. CDR3 sequence (DNA): TGTGCCAGCAGCTTGGAGGCAGGGCTGAACACTGAAGCTTTCTTT. Translated: CASSLEAGLNTEAFF.

The chain is built from TRBV28 and TRBJ1-1; 10 bases agree with TRBD1. V lost 6 bases, J lost 10 bases, and 8 bases stayed unmatched. The CDR3 covers 13 residues. The germline V gene has CDR1 MDHEN and CDR2 SYDVKM. This CDR3 is CASRPGTGVRAFF. The CDR3, as DNA: TGTGCCAGCAGACCCGGGACAGGGGTCAGAGCTTTCTTT.

This sequence joins TRBV19 and TRBJ2-7; tentatively, D is TRBD1 (6 bases). CDR3 size: 15 residues. Trimming removed 5 bases from V and 0 bases from J, with 14 bases in between. CDR1 is LNHDA and CDR2 is SQIVND in the germline V gene (reference sequence). Here the CDR3 reads CASSADSSSSYEQYF. The DNA for the CDR3 is TGTGCCAGTAGTGCGGACAGTTCTAGCTCCTACGAGCAGTACTTC.

The V and J genes are TRBV19 and TRBJ2-2; TRBD2 matches 8 bases. From germline, CDR1 is LNHDA and CDR2 SQIVND (reference sequence). The CDR3 consists of 17 residues. V shed 5 bases, J shed 4 bases, and the junction held 12 bases outside the gene matches. The CDR3, as DNA: TGTGCCAGTAGTCAGTTTGGCGGGAGGTACGGCACCGGGGAGCTGTTTTTT. It encodes CASSQFGGRYGTGELFF.